This T cell receptor (beta chain) was captured by sequencing in a study of blood T cell repertoires in COVID-19. V lost 4 bases to trimming and J lost 2 bases, with 5 bases between them. Germline loops: CDR1 SNHLY, CDR2 FYNNEI. The CDR3 has 13 amino acids. Profiled with immunoSEQ multiplex PCR; TCRdb holds only in-frame clones, not every one. Altogether some 220,000 clones are present, over 60% being singletons, with the ten largest covering about 7.2%. The chain joins TRBV2 to TRBJ1-4; D gene uncertain. The sequencing sample was made of peripheral blood. The receptor was derived from a woman in her seventies with acute or convalescent COVID-19. The chain's CDR3 is CASSVRTNEKLFF. CDR3 bases: TGTGCCAGCAGTGTGCGCACTAATGAAAAACTGTTTTTT.